Following are 28 T cell receptor beta chains from one sample sequenced in a study of CD4 T cell repertoires in COVID-19. The assay was immunoSEQ multiplex PCR, and TCRdb's table has in-frame clones only and misses some. Of 65,000 to 95,000 clones listed, roughly 85% were seen once; the top ten hold around 0.6%. This specimen was CD4+ T cells from peripheral blood, taken after recovery from COVID-19. These receptors were taken from a human donor who had COVID-19.

J is TRBJ1-1 and V is TRBV3-1 (or the pseudogene TRBV3-2); D is undetermined. The germline CDR1 and CDR2 sequences are LGHDT and YNNKEL (reference sequence). CDR3 length equals 15 residues. The V and J ends lost 7 bases and 0 bases respectively, with 15 bases between them. CDR3 DNA sequence: TGTGCCAGCAAACCCGACCCTCTCTTGAACACTGAAGCTTTCTTT. This sequence encodes CASKPDPLLNTEAFF.

The chain's CDR3 is CASSQGVGGSYNEQFF. CDR3 in DNA: TGCGCCAGCAGCCAAGGGGTTGGGGGGTCCTACAATGAGCAGTTCTTC. V usage is TRBV4-1 and J usage is TRBJ2-1; the D gene is possibly TRBD2 (6 bases). This CDR3 region has 16 residues. V was shortened by 1 base and J by 1 base, with 11 bases between the two germline ends. Germline V gene sequence: CDR1 MGHRA, CDR2 YSYEKL.

Here the CDR3 DNA reads TGTGCCAGCAGCCAAGTTGGGCTTTGGGATGGCTACACCTTC. Translating gives CASSQVGLWDGYTF. The V and J genes are TRBV14 and TRBJ1-2; no clear D gene. Germline lookup yields CDR1 SGHDN and CDR2 FVKESK. Trimming pared 1 base from V and 6 bases from J, leaving 12 bases between. The CDR3 is 14 amino acids.

To note about this clone: At the DNA level, this CDR3 is encoded by other sequences in the same sample as well. This chain connects TRBV25-1 to TRBJ1-1; the D gene is possibly TRBD1 (5 bases). The V gene's germline CDR1 is MGHDK and CDR2 SYGVNS. This CDR3 region has 14 residues. V was pared by 3 bases and J by 2 bases, with 10 bases between. The DNA for the CDR3 is TGTGCCAGCAGTGAGCGCAGGGAAAACACTGAAGCTTTCTTT. It translates to CASSERRENTEAFF.

This clone was seen a handful of times. This sequence joins TRBV4-1 and TRBJ1-3, with a tentative D call TRBD1 (5 bases). Germline V CDR1 and CDR2: MGHRA, YSYEKL. V lost 0 bases and J 1 base, leaving 16 bases between the germline ends. This CDR3 comprises 18 residues. The CDR3 DNA is TGCGCCAGCAGCCAAGACCCGTGGCAGGGTCTATCTGGAAACACCATATATTTT. Translated, it gives CASSQDPWQGLSGNTIYF.

This clone was picked up one time. The CDR3 loop is CASSRPLEPQHF. In DNA form, the CDR3 reads TGTGCCAGCAGTCGGCCCCTCGAGCCCCAGCATTTT. V usage is TRBV28 and J usage is TRBJ1-5; no firm D call. The length of the CDR3 is 12 residues. Per the germline V gene, CDR1 is MDHEN and CDR2 is SYDVKM. The V end was cut by 5 bases, the J end by 8 bases, with 10 bases between. The variable domain in full, completed from reference TRBV28 and TRBJ1-5, reads DVKVTQSSRYLVKRTGEKVFLECVQDMDHENMFWYRQDPGLGLRLIYFSYDVKMKEKGDIPEGYSVSREKKERFSLILESASTNQTSMYLCASSRPLEPQHFGDGTRLSIL.

This clone was picked up many times. This CDR3 is CSASGDIVNYGYTF. In DNA form, the CDR3 reads TGCAGTGCTAGTGGGGACATCGTTAACTATGGCTACACCTTC. The chain carries TRBV20-1 and TRBJ1-2; a weak D match, TRBD1 (6 bases). This CDR3 spans 14 amino acids. Germline V gene sequence: CDR1 DFQATT, CDR2 SNEGSKA (reference sequence). The V gene lost 3 bases and the J gene lost 1 base, with 12 bases spanning the gap.

This clone was detected only a few times. This chain joins TRBV7-2 and TRBJ1-4; 7 nucleotides agree with TRBD1. After removal of 1 base from V and 8 bases from J, the junction contained 7 bases not matched to a gene. Germline lookup yields CDR1 SGHTA and CDR2 FQGNSA. The CDR3 is 15 amino acids. For the CDR3, the DNA is TGTGCCAGCAGCTTAGTAGGGACAGACGACGAAAAACTGTTTTTT. It encodes CASSLVGTDDEKLFF.

This chain links TRBV7-2 with TRBJ2-2; 9 positions agree with TRBD2. The CDR3 extends over 17 amino acids. Germline CDR1 reads SGHTA; CDR2 reads FQGNSA. Trimming at V came to 1 base and at J to 4 bases, leaving 7 bases not matched to a gene. CDR3 DNA sequence: TGTGCCAGCAGCTTAGAGTGGCTAGCGGGATTCACCGGGGAGCTGTTTTTT. Translation gives CASSLEWLAGFTGELFF.

The rearrangement links TRBV15 to TRBJ1-6; D may be TRBD1 (5 bases). The germline CDR1 and CDR2 sequences are LNHNV and YYDKDF (reference sequence). There are 13 residues in the CDR3. V lost 3 bases to trimming and J lost 8 bases, with 8 bases between them. The CDR3 protein is CATSSGGDSPLHF. CDR3 coding DNA: TGTGCCACCAGCAGCGGGGGGGATTCACCCCTCCACTTT. Using reference TRBV15 and TRBJ1-6 for the parts outside the CDR3, the full variable domain is DAMVIQNPRYQVTQFGKPVTLSCSQTLNHNVMYWYQQKSSQAPKLLFHYYDKDFNNEADTPDNFQSRRPNTSFCFLDIRSPGLGDTAMYLCATSSGGDSPLHFGNGTRLTVT.

This chain joins TRBV6-5 and TRBJ1-3, with no clear D. The germline V gene has CDR1 MNHEY and CDR2 SVGAGI. There are 14 residues in the CDR3. V lost 0 bases and J lost 3, with 6 bases in between. CDR3 nucleotides: TGTGCCAGCAGTTACTCGGGAAGTGGAAACACCATATATTTT. Encoded protein: CASSYSGSGNTIYF.

This rearrangement joins TRBV5-5 to TRBJ1-2; TRBD1 agrees at 9 bases. V was clipped by 2 bases and J by 7 bases; unmatched bases: 12. The germline V gene encodes CDR1 SGHKS and CDR2 YYEKEE (reference sequence). There are 16 residues in the CDR3. CDR3 loop: CASSFLSRDRASGYTF. In nucleotides, the CDR3 is TGTGCCAGCAGCTTCTTGTCCCGGGACAGGGCTTCTGGCTACACCTTC.

V gene TRBV29-1 combines with J gene TRBJ1-1, with D hard to call. V dropped 0 bases and J dropped 1 base, with 6 bases sitting between them. Germline CDR1 reads SQVTM; CDR2 reads ANQGSEA. CDR3 size: 13 residues. The CDR3 bases are TGCAGCGTTGAAGAACAGCCGAACACTGAAGCTTTCTTT. Protein: CSVEEQPNTEAFF. The whole variable domain, filled in from reference TRBV29-1 and TRBJ1-1, reads SAVISQKPSRDICQRGTSLTIQCQVDSQVTMMFWYRQQPGQSLTLIATANQGSEATYESGFVIDKFPISRPNLTFSTLTVSNMSPEDSSIYLCSVEEQPNTEAFFGQGTRLTVV.

The chain recombines TRBV5-6 with TRBJ2-1; 12 nucleotides agree with TRBD2. From germline, CDR1 is SGHDT and CDR2 YYEEEE. Unmatched junction bases numbered 1, after V lost 0 bases and J lost 9 bases. This CDR3 region has 14 residues. CDR3 in amino acids: CASSLGLAGAEQFF. CDR3 sequence (DNA): TGTGCCAGCAGCTTGGGACTAGCGGGAGCTGAGCAGTTCTTC.

This chain connects TRBV6-5 to TRBJ1-2; no definite D call. The CDR3 length is 14 residues. The germline V gene has CDR1 MNHEY and CDR2 SVGAGI. V was shortened by 7 bases and J by 6 bases, with 18 bases between the two germline ends. The chain's CDR3 is CASTAREAPNGYTF. The CDR3 DNA reads TGTGCCAGCACCGCTCGAGAAGCGCCGAATGGCTACACCTTC.

The table lists this clone with a few counts. The CDR3 region has the DNA TGTGCCACCAGTGATTTCGGGACAGGGTTCAATCAGCCCCAGCATTTT. The encoded protein is CATSDFGTGFNQPQHF. V gene TRBV24-1 combines with J gene TRBJ1-5, with 9 bases identical to TRBD1. The CDR3 consists of 16 residues. The germline V gene encodes CDR1 KGHDR and CDR2 SFDVKD. V was clipped by 1 base and J by 3 bases; unmatched bases: 3.

This clone occurred a few times. V usage is TRBV7-3 and J usage is TRBJ2-1, with 10 bases that match TRBD2. The CDR3 contains 13 residues. V trimming: 2 bases; J trimming: 10 bases; junction bases outside the gene matches: 2. The germline gives CDR1 SGHTA, CDR2 FQGTGA. CDR3: CASSLSLAGEQFF. CDR3 DNA: TGTGCCAGCAGCTTATCACTAGCGGGGGAGCAGTTCTTC. Complete variable domain (other parts from reference TRBV7-3 and TRBJ2-1): GAGVSQTPSNKVTEKGKYVELRCDPISGHTALYWYRQSLGQGPEFLIYFQGTGAADDSGLPNDRFFAVRPEGSVSTLKIQRTERGDSAVYLCASSLSLAGEQFFGPGTRLTVL.

CDR3 amino acids: CASSLGQGDSSPLHF. The CDR3 DNA is TGTGCCAGCAGCCTCGGACAGGGCGATTCCTCACCCCTCCACTTT. The V call is TRBV14, the J call TRBJ1-6, with TRBD1 matching 8 bases. The junction had 9 bases not matched to a gene; V was cut back by 4 bases and J by 10 bases. Germline V gene lookup returns CDR1 SGHDN and CDR2 FVKESK. The CDR3 consists of 15 residues.

V is TRBV30 and J is TRBJ1-6; 7 bases are shared with TRBD1. CDR1 and CDR2 (germline): GTSNPN, SVGIG (reference sequence). This CDR3 region has 17 residues. V gave up 0 bases and J gave up 0 bases; unmatched junction bases: 5. CDR3 DNA sequence: TGTGCCTGGAGTGTATCCCGGGACAGCTCCTATAATTCACCCCTCCACTTT. Its translation is CAWSVSRDSSYNSPLHF.

The V and J genes are TRBV5-1 and TRBJ2-7, with TRBD2 matching 11 bases. V lost 2 bases and J lost 2; bases outside the gene matches: 9. This CDR3 has 17 amino acids. CDR1 and CDR2 (germline): SGHRS, YFSETQ. In nucleotides, the CDR3 is TGCGCCAGCAGCTTTGGGACTAGCGGCTACGAAGCCTACGAGCAGTACTTC. Protein: CASSFGTSGYEAYEQYF.

This chain links TRBV7-2 with TRBJ2-7; 11 bases agree with TRBD2. Germline CDR1 and CDR2: SGHTA and FQGNSA. The CDR3 has 18 amino acids. The J segment lost 0 bases and the V segment lost 5 bases, leaving 12 bases of the junction unmatched. Here the CDR3 DNA reads TGTGCCAGCAGCGTCCGGACTAGCGGGCCAAGGAGCTCCTACGAGCAGTACTTC. Its protein product is CASSVRTSGPRSSYEQYF.

DNA for the CDR3: TGTGCCAGCAGTTACGGGCGGCAAGAGACCCAGTACTTC. Translation: CASSYGRQETQYF. The rearrangement links TRBV6-5 to TRBJ2-5, with D unclear. The CDR3 runs to 13 residues. Germline CDR1 MNHEY, CDR2 SVGAGI. Trimming left V 2 bases short and J 2 bases short, with 6 bases between.

The V and J genes are TRBV6-5 and TRBJ1-5; no definite D call. Between the trimmed V and J ends, which lost 6 bases and 1 base, there was a span of 10 bases. CDR3 length equals 14 residues. Germline lookup yields CDR1 MNHEY and CDR2 SVGAGI. The CDR3 nucleotides are TGTGCCAGCAGGTCGGCCGGGAGCAATCAGCCCCAGCATTTT. It translates to CASRSAGSNQPQHF.

The CDR3 DNA reads as TGTGCCATCAGTGAACGCGGGACAGAGACAGATACGCAGTATTTT. It encodes CAISERGTETDTQYF. The rearrangement uses TRBV10-3 and TRBJ2-3, with a possible D match to TRBD1 (7 bases). The CDR3 totals 15 residues. Germline V gene data show CDR1 as ENHRY and CDR2 as SYGVKD. V dropped 3 bases and J dropped 3 bases, with 13 bases sitting between them.

The V and J genes are TRBV7-9 and TRBJ2-3; D possibly corresponds to TRBD1 (6 bases). The germline V gene encodes CDR1 SEHNR and CDR2 FQNEAQ (reference sequence). Trimming removed 5 bases at V and 2 bases at J, with 14 bases between. CDR3 length equals 15 residues. The CDR3 here is CASSRPGTLTDTQYF. For the CDR3, the DNA is TGTGCCAGCAGCCGTCCCGGGACACTCACAGATACGCAGTATTTT. Drawing the rest from reference TRBV7-9 and TRBJ2-3, the complete variable domain is DTGVSQNPRHKITKRGQNVTFRCDPISEHNRLYWYRQTLGQGPEFLTYFQNEAQLEKSRLLSDRFSAERPKGSFSTLEIQRTEQGDSAMYLCASSRPGTLTDTQYFGPGTRLTVL.

The rearrangement joins TRBV28 to TRBJ2-7; 7 nucleotides agree with TRBD1. The CDR3 consists of 14 residues. Germline loops: CDR1 MDHEN, CDR2 SYDVKM. The V segment lost 4 bases and the J segment 6 bases; nucleotides outside the gene matches: 9. CDR3 region: CASSSGTVTFEQYF. CDR3 DNA sequence: TGTGCCAGCAGTTCCGGGACAGTTACCTTCGAGCAGTACTTC. The full variable domain, in which reference TRBV28 and TRBJ2-7 provide the parts outside the CDR3, is DVKVTQSSRYLVKRTGEKVFLECVQDMDHENMFWYRQDPGLGLRLIYFSYDVKMKEKGDIPEGYSVSREKKERFSLILESASTNQTSMYLCASSSGTVTFEQYFGPGTRLTVT.

This clone was recorded a few times. The chain couples TRBV11-2 to TRBJ2-7; D unresolved. This CDR3 spans 15 amino acids. V was cut by 6 bases and J by 2 bases, with 17 bases left in between. The germline gives CDR1 SGHAT, CDR2 FQNNGV. In nucleotides, the CDR3 is TGTGCCAGCAGTACCTTTGTAGGGCTCGCCTACGAGCAGTACTTC. This gives the protein CASSTFVGLAYEQYF. Using reference TRBV11-2 and TRBJ2-7 for the parts outside the CDR3, the full variable domain is EAGVAQSPRYKIIEKRQSVAFWCNPISGHATLYWYQQILGQGPKLLIQFQNNGVVDDSQLPKDRFSAERLKGVDSTLKIQPAKLEDSAVYLCASSTFVGLAYEQYFGPGTRLTVT.

V gene TRBV7-2 combines with J gene TRBJ1-3; D uncertain. The CDR3 has 16 residues. Trimming pared 4 bases from V and 0 bases from J, leaving 13 bases between. Germline lookup yields CDR1 SGHTA and CDR2 FQGNSA. DNA of the CDR3: TGTGCCAGCAGCTCAAGCGGCCCATACTCTGGAAACACCATATATTTT. Amino acid sequence: CASSSSGPYSGNTIYF. The complete variable domain, with remaining parts taken from reference TRBV7-2 and TRBJ1-3, reads GAGVSQSPSNKVTEKGKDVELRCDPISGHTALYWYRQSLGQGLEFLIYFQGNSAPDKSGLPSDRFSAERTGGSVSTLTIQRTQQEDSAVYLCASSSSGPYSGNTIYFGEGSWLTVV.